Listed below are T cell receptor beta chains from one sample, sequenced in a study of control samples from healthy donors and cancer patients. Profiling relied on immunoSEQ multiplex PCR, and the TCRdb table lists in-frame clones only, not all of them. This table holds tens of thousands of clones, around nine tenths found once. Sequences were obtained from PBMCs. Receptors originate from a man aged 35 to 55 with colorectal cancer. Each CDR3 is given with its conserved first and last residue. The D gene is left open where the match is weak. The size of a clone is reported for some rows only, either as once, few or many, or as a class for expanded clones.

D: NA; length: 15; V: TRBV3-1/TRBV3-2; size: NA; J: TRBJ2-7; CDR3: CASSHYAGASREQYF; DNA: TGTGCCAGCAGCCATTACGCAGGGGCTTCGCGGGAGCAGTACTTC
D: NA; length: 15; V: TRBV5-1; size: NA; J: TRBJ2-5; CDR3: CASSLVGWGQETQYF; DNA: TGCGCCAGCAGCTTGGTAGGCTGGGGTCAAGAGACCCAGTACTTC
D: NA; length: 13; V: TRBV6-5; size: NA; J: TRBJ1-2; CDR3: CASSYNINYGYTF; DNA: TGTGCCAGCAGTTACAATATTAACTATGGCTACACCTTC
D: NA; length: 14; V: TRBV19; size: NA; J: TRBJ2-7; CDR3: CASSRRTRSYEQYF; DNA: TGTGCCAGTAGTCGGCGTACTCGATCCTACGAGCAGTACTTC
D: TRBD1; length: 15; V: TRBV7-8; size: NA; J: TRBJ2-3; CDR3: CASSSRDSRSDTQYF; DNA: TGTGCCAGCAGCTCCCGGGACAGTAGATCAGATACGCAGTATTTT
D: NA; length: 13; V: TRBV24-1; size: few; J: TRBJ2-7; CDR3: CATSRDPWDEQYF; DNA: TGTGCCACCAGCCGGGACCCGTGGGACGAGCAGTACTTC
D: NA; length: 14; V: TRBV9; size: NA; J: TRBJ2-7; CDR3: CASSVELAGYEQYF; DNA: TGTGCCAGCAGCGTAGAACTAGCCGGTTACGAGCAGTACTTC
D: TRBD2; length: 13; V: TRBV3-1/TRBV3-2; size: NA; J: TRBJ2-1; CDR3: CASRGLAHSEQFF; DNA: TGTGCCAGCAGGGGACTAGCGCATAGTGAGCAGTTCTTC
D: NA; length: 14; V: TRBV6-5; size: NA; J: TRBJ1-5; CDR3: CASSYAESNQPQHF; DNA: TGTGCCAGCAGTTACGCGGAAAGCAATCAGCCCCAGCATTTT
D: NA; length: 13; V: TRBV29-1; size: NA; J: TRBJ2-3; CDR3: CSVERDNTDTQYF; DNA: TGCAGCGTGGAGCGAGATAACACAGATACGCAGTATTTT
D: NA; length: 17; V: TRBV4-1; size: once; J: TRBJ1-6; CDR3: CASSQGQIFSYNSPLHF; DNA: TGCGCCAGCAGCCAAGGACAGATTTTCTCCTATAATTCACCCCTCCACTTT
D: NA; length: 14; V: TRBV18; size: once; J: TRBJ1-4; CDR3: CASSERHRAQKLFF; DNA: TGTGCCAGCTCAGAACGCCACAGGGCCCAAAAACTGTTTTTT
D: TRBD1; length: 14; V: TRBV2; size: once; J: TRBJ2-1; CDR3: CASSTLTGHNEQFF; DNA: TGTGCCAGCAGCACCCTGACAGGGCACAATGAGCAGTTCTTC
D: NA; length: 14; V: TRBV12-5; size: few; J: TRBJ1-5; CDR3: CASGPRAGNQPQHF; DNA: TGTGCTAGTGGTCCTAGGGCGGGCAATCAGCCCCAGCATTTT
D: TRBD2; length: 15; V: TRBV4-1; size: once; J: TRBJ2-4; CDR3: CASSHGRVTKNIQYF; DNA: TGCGCCAGCAGCCACGGGAGGGTAACCAAAAACATTCAGTACTTC
D: NA; length: 11; V: TRBV10-1; size: NA; J: TRBJ2-7; CDR3: CASNFRTPLYF; DNA: TGCGCCAGCAACTTCAGGACACCCCTTTACTTC
D: TRBD1; length: 15; V: TRBV6-5; size: NA; J: TRBJ2-2; CDR3: CASSHWTGAPGELFF; DNA: TGTGCCAGCAGTCATTGGACAGGGGCCCCAGGGGAGCTGTTTTTT
D: NA; length: 14; V: TRBV2; size: NA; J: TRBJ2-3; CDR3: CASSEGTSTDTQYF; DNA: TGTGCCAGCAGTGAAGGTACTAGCACAGATACGCAGTATTTT
D: TRBD1; length: 15; V: TRBV28; size: NA; J: TRBJ1-2; CDR3: CASSFLGGGEYGYTF; DNA: TGTGCCAGCAGCTTTCTAGGGGGCGGGGAGTATGGCTACACCTTC
D: NA; length: 12; V: TRBV12-3/TRBV12-4; size: NA; J: TRBJ1-1; CDR3: CASSHGPLPAFF; DNA: TGTGCCAGCAGTCATGGACCGCTGCCAGCTTTCTTT
D: NA; length: 15; V: TRBV9; size: NA; J: TRBJ1-2; CDR3: CASSVGTGSRNGYTF; DNA: TGTGCCAGCAGCGTAGGGACGGGGAGTCGAAATGGCTACACCTTC
D: NA; length: 14; V: TRBV7-2; size: NA; J: TRBJ1-1; CDR3: CASSLAVQVTEAFF; DNA: TGTGCCAGCAGCTTAGCGGTACAGGTAACTGAAGCTTTCTTT
D: NA; length: 9; V: TRBV19; size: NA; J: TRBJ2-7; CDR3: CVGGYEQYF; DNA: TGTGTCGGGGGCTACGAGCAGTACTTC
D: NA; length: 18; V: TRBV10-3; size: NA; J: TRBJ1-2; CDR3: CAITPSLIRGYRNYGYTF; DNA: TGTGCCATCACCCCGAGCCTTATTAGGGGTTATCGCAACTATGGCTACACCTTC
D: TRBD2; length: 15; V: TRBV6-5; size: NA; J: TRBJ2-7; CDR3: CASSYSPSGGEEQYF; DNA: TGTGCCAGCAGTTACTCGCCTAGCGGTGGGGAAGAGCAGTACTTC
D: NA; length: 13; V: TRBV4-3; size: NA; J: TRBJ1-2; CDR3: CASSQGVNSRYTF; DNA: TGCGCCAGCAGCCAAGGAGTGAACAGCCGCTACACCTTC
D: NA; length: 16; V: TRBV11-2; size: NA; J: TRBJ1-1; CDR3: CASSSPLTGEHTEAFF; DNA: TGTGCCAGCAGCTCGCCCTTGACAGGCGAACATACTGAAGCTTTCTTT
D: TRBD2; length: 18; V: TRBV7-9; size: NA; J: TRBJ2-1; CDR3: CASRYGLAGGPGVNEQFF; DNA: TGTGCCAGCAGATACGGACTAGCGGGAGGTCCGGGCGTAAATGAGCAGTTCTTC
D: NA; length: 10; V: TRBV2; size: NA; J: TRBJ2-3; CDR3: CTPGPDTQYF; DNA: TGCACCCCAGGGCCAGATACGCAGTATTTT
D: TRBD1; length: 16; V: TRBV7-9; size: NA; J: TRBJ2-5; CDR3: CASSPEAGQAEETQYF; DNA: TGTGCCAGCAGCCCAGAGGCCGGACAGGCAGAAGAGACCCAGTACTTC
D: TRBD1; length: 14; V: TRBV12-5; size: few; J: TRBJ1-2; CDR3: CASGGQGANYGYTF; DNA: TGTGCTAGTGGAGGACAGGGGGCGAACTATGGCTACACCTTC
D: NA; length: 14; V: TRBV5-4; size: NA; J: TRBJ2-5; CDR3: CASSPRSDQETQYF; DNA: TGTGCCAGCAGTCCTCGTAGCGACCAAGAGACCCAGTACTTC
D: NA; length: 11; V: TRBV11-2; size: NA; J: TRBJ2-3; CDR3: CASRGEDTQYF; DNA: TGTGCCAGCCGCGGGGAAGATACGCAGTATTTT
D: NA; length: 12; V: TRBV7-9; size: NA; J: TRBJ2-3; CDR3: CASSSESLKFYF; DNA: TGTGCCAGCAGCTCAGAGTCCTTGAAGTTCTATTTT
D: NA; length: 17; V: TRBV14; size: NA; J: TRBJ1-2; CDR3: CASSQDIFGGANYGYTF; DNA: TGTGCCAGCAGCCAAGATATTTTCGGGGGAGCTAACTATGGCTACACCTTC
D: NA; length: 14; V: TRBV14; size: NA; J: TRBJ2-7; CDR3: CASSDLGASYEQYF; DNA: TGTGCCAGCAGCGATTTAGGGGCTTCCTACGAGCAGTACTTC
D: NA; length: 13; V: TRBV7-6; size: NA; J: TRBJ2-3; CDR3: CASSRRNPDTQYF; DNA: TGTGCCAGCAGCCGAAGAAATCCAGATACGCAGTATTTT
D: NA; length: 13; V: TRBV10-3; size: NA; J: TRBJ2-3; CDR3: CAIQNSGTDTQYF; DNA: TGTGCCATCCAAAATAGCGGCACAGATACGCAGTATTTT
D: NA; length: 14; V: TRBV3-1/TRBV3-2; size: NA; J: TRBJ1-6; CDR3: CASSAGTRGSPLHF; DNA: TGTGCCAGCAGCGCCGGGACTCGAGGTTCACCCCTCCACTTT
D: TRBD2; length: 16; V: TRBV28; size: NA; J: TRBJ2-1; CDR3: CASSSNLAGVVNEQFF; DNA: TGTGCCAGCAGTTCAAACCTAGCGGGAGTTGTTAATGAGCAGTTCTTC
D: NA; length: 13; V: TRBV9; size: NA; J: TRBJ1-1; CDR3: CASSPRLNTEAFF; DNA: TGTGCCAGCAGCCCCCGGTTGAACACTGAAGCTTTCTTT
D: NA; length: 14; V: TRBV18; size: NA; J: TRBJ2-2; CDR3: CASSPLRRSGELFF; DNA: TGTGCCAGCTCACCACTCAGGAGGTCCGGGGAGCTGTTTTTT
D: NA; length: 16; V: TRBV7-6; size: NA; J: TRBJ1-5; CDR3: CASSLYAEGGNQPQHF; DNA: TGTGCCAGCAGCCTCTACGCGGAGGGTGGCAATCAGCCCCAGCATTTT
D: TRBD2; length: 14; V: TRBV27; size: NA; J: TRBJ2-7; CDR3: CASSLTSGSHEQYF; DNA: TGTGCCAGCAGTTTGACTAGCGGGAGCCACGAGCAGTACTTC
D: TRBD1; length: 17; V: TRBV7-9; size: NA; J: TRBJ2-1; CDR3: CASSWSYRDRTYNEQFF; DNA: TGTGCCAGCAGCTGGTCTTACCGGGACAGAACTTACAATGAGCAGTTCTTC
D: NA; length: 13; V: TRBV5-1; size: NA; J: TRBJ1-3; CDR3: CASNPEDGNTIYF; DNA: TGCGCCAGCAATCCAGAGGATGGAAACACCATATATTTT
D: TRBD2; length: 15; V: TRBV4-1; size: NA; J: TRBJ2-7; CDR3: CASSQVLAGRYEQYF; DNA: TGCGCCAGCAGCCAAGTACTAGCGGGAAGGTACGAGCAGTACTTC
D: NA; length: 13; V: TRBV27; size: NA; J: TRBJ2-7; CDR3: CASSLTPLYEQYF; DNA: TGTGCCAGCAGTTTAACCCCCCTCTACGAGCAGTACTTC
D: TRBD1; length: 17; V: TRBV5-6; size: NA; J: TRBJ1-5; CDR3: CASSRQGLSYSNQPQHF; DNA: TGTGCCAGCAGTCGACAGGGATTGAGTTATAGCAATCAGCCCCAGCATTTT
D: TRBD1; length: 14; V: TRBV15; size: NA; J: TRBJ2-5; CDR3: CATSRRQGGETQYF; DNA: TGTGCCACCAGCAGGAGACAGGGGGGAGAGACCCAGTACTTC
D: NA; length: 15; V: TRBV4-2; size: NA; J: TRBJ2-7; CDR3: CASSQDGEGNYEQYF; DNA: TGTGCCAGCAGCCAAGATGGAGAGGGTAACTACGAGCAGTACTTC
D: NA; length: 16; V: TRBV18; size: NA; J: TRBJ2-2; CDR3: CASSPSRETNTGELFF; DNA: TGTGCCAGCTCACCCTCCCGGGAGACGAACACCGGGGAGCTGTTTTTT
D: NA; length: 14; V: TRBV3-1/TRBV3-2; size: NA; J: TRBJ2-2; CDR3: CASSHRRNTGELFF; DNA: TGTGCCAGCAGCCACCGGCGGAACACCGGGGAGCTGTTTTTT